Listed below are T cell receptor beta chains from one sample, sequenced in a study of CD8 T cell repertoires and HIV-1 epitope variants. Profiling relied on immunoSEQ multiplex PCR, and the TCRdb table lists in-frame clones only, not all of them. The table records about 5,000 clones, around two thirds of them present only once. These TCRs are of unknown antigen specificity. The specimen was cultured CD8+ T cells derived from PBMCs. The receptors stem from a male donor with HIV. Both conserved end residues are part of each CDR3. Each record gives: D gene, J gene, V gene, clone size, CDR3 DNA, CDR3 protein. The D gene is left open where the match is weak. Clone sizes are given selectively: once, few, many, or a class where the clone is expanded.

NA	TRBJ1-1	TRBV19	NA	TGTGCCAGTAGTATACCGGGGGTCACTGGAGCTTTCTTT	CASSIPGVTGAFF
NA	TRBJ1-2	TRBV30	NA	TGTGCCTGGGGCAACTATGGCTACACCTTC	CAWGNYGYTF
TRBD2	TRBJ2-1	TRBV5-5	NA	TGTGCCAGCAGCGTAGCGGGAGGCCCCCCCTACAATGAGCAGTTCTTC	CASSVAGGPPYNEQFF
TRBD2	TRBJ2-3	TRBV4-2	NA	TGTGCCAGCAGCCAACAAGGGAGGGCGGGGGACCGCACAGATACGCAGTATTTT	CASSQQGRAGDRTDTQYF
TRBD2	TRBJ2-7	TRBV9	NA	TGTGCCAGCAGTGGGGGCGGGGGGGCGGACGAGCAGTACTTC	CASSGGGGADEQYF
NA	TRBJ2-2	TRBV19	NA	TGTGCCAGTGGGTGGGGCCCCGGGGAGCTGTTTTTT	CASGWGPGELFF
NA	TRBJ1-3	TRBV10-3	few	TGTGCCATCAGTGAGCCGGCAGGGATGACTCCTGGAAACACCATATATTTT	CAISEPAGMTPGNTIYF
NA	TRBJ2-1	TRBV18	once	TGTGCCAGCTCACCTCTCCACAGGGAGGAATGGGGCAATGAGCAGTTCTTC	CASSPLHREEWGNEQFF
NA	TRBJ1-5	TRBV28	NA	TGTGCCAGCAGGAGGGGTTATAGCAATCAGCCCCAGCATTTT	CASRRGYSNQPQHF
TRBD1	TRBJ1-1	TRBV27	NA	TGTGCCAGCTCCAAATTCGGTCAGGGGGGCAGGGGATACACTGAAGCTTTCTTT	CASSKFGQGGRGYTEAFF